These 10 T cell receptor beta chains came from one sample sequenced in a study of blood T cell repertoires in COVID-19. Assay used: immunoSEQ multiplex PCR; TCRdb lists only in-frame clones, some missing. The table has about 330,000 clones, around 86% seen once. Material: peripheral blood. Receptors were obtained from a woman aged 45-65 years with acute or convalescent COVID-19.

The chain links TRBV19 to TRBJ2-5, with D perhaps TRBD2 (5 bases). The CDR3 totals 13 residues. The V gene's germline CDR1 is LNHDA and CDR2 SQIVND (reference sequence). Between the trimmed V and J ends, which lost 3 bases and 5 bases, there was a span of 10 bases. This CDR3 reads CASSMAGIETQYF. Written as DNA, the CDR3 is TGTGCCAGTAGTATGGCCGGGATCGAGACCCAGTACTTC. The full variable domain, rest sourced from reference TRBV19 and TRBJ2-5, is DGGITQSPKYLFRKEGQNVTLSCEQNLNHDAMYWYRQDPGQGLRLIYYSQIVNDFQKGDIAEGYSVSREKKESFPLTVTSAQKNPTAFYLCASSMAGIETQYFGPGTRLLVL.

The chain joins TRBV11-2 to TRBJ2-3; D is perhaps TRBD2 (5 bases). CDR1 and CDR2 from the germline V gene are SGHAT and FQNNGV. CDR3 size: 17 residues. V was clipped by 3 bases and J by 3 bases, with 19 bases between them. DNA of the CDR3: TGTGCCAGCAGCTTGGTCGGAGGCGGAGGTGGGACAGATACGCAGTATTTT. It yields the protein CASSLVGGGGGTDTQYF.

The J gene is TRBJ1-5, the V gene TRBV19; D gene ambiguous. V was trimmed by 7 bases and J by 6 bases, leaving 13 bases between them. Per the germline V gene, CDR1 is LNHDA and CDR2 is SQIVND (reference sequence). The CDR3 has 13 amino acids. Here the CDR3 DNA reads TGTGCCAGTAAGAACTGGCGGGGTCAGCCCCAGCATTTT. Its protein product is CASKNWRGQPQHF.

The CDR3 DNA follows: TGTGCCAGCAGTTATCTGGACAGGGGTTTCGACGAGCAGTACTTC. Protein: CASSYLDRGFDEQYF. The genes are TRBV28 and TRBJ2-7; the match to TRBD1 covers 9 bases. The CDR3 has 15 residues. Germline CDR1 and CDR2: MDHEN and SYDVKM. V lost 4 bases to trimming and J lost 5 bases; unmatched junction nucleotides: 9.

V and J are TRBV27 and TRBJ2-5; no definite D call. The germline V and J ends were trimmed by 2 bases and 0 bases, with 13 bases remaining between them. Germline CDR1 is MNHEY and CDR2 is SMNVEV (reference sequence). There are 16 residues in the CDR3. CDR3 sequence (DNA): TGTGCCAGCAGTTTACAACGCAGTGTGTACCAAGAGACCCAGTACTTC. Amino acids: CASSLQRSVYQETQYF.

The chain carries TRBV7-8 and TRBJ2-1; 9 nucleotides align to TRBD2. The germline V gene encodes CDR1 SGHVS and CDR2 FQNEAQ. V lost 5 bases to trimming and J lost 4 bases; unmatched junction nucleotides: 6. There are 15 residues in the CDR3. This CDR3 reads CASSPGTSPYNEQFF. The DNA of the CDR3 is TGTGCCAGCAGCCCCGGGACTAGCCCTTACAATGAGCAGTTCTTC.

This chain uses TRBV28 with TRBJ1-2; TRBD1 matches at 11 bases. In germline, CDR1 is MDHEN, CDR2 SYDVKM. The CDR3 length is 14 residues. J lost 4 bases, V lost 6 bases, and 4 bases had no gene match. The CDR3 is CASRWTGGVYGYTF. DNA for the CDR3: TGTGCCAGCAGGTGGACAGGGGGCGTCTATGGCTACACCTTC.

This chain links TRBV7-3 with TRBJ2-2, with a tentative D call TRBD2 (6 bases). CDR3 size: 15 residues. Germline CDR1 and CDR2: SGHTA and FQGTGA. V was shortened by 0 bases and J by 4 bases, with 9 bases between the two germline ends. CDR3 coding DNA: TGTGCCAGCAGCTTAACTAGCGGAGCCACCGGGGAGCTGTTTTTT. It translates to CASSLTSGATGELFF.

In its sample, this clone was seen a few times. V and J are TRBV24-1 and TRBJ2-5; TRBD2 is a possible D gene (6 bases). Germline values: CDR1 KGHDR, CDR2 SFDVKD. CDR3 length: 14 amino acids. The V and J ends lost 5 bases and 0 bases respectively, with 9 bases between them. CDR3 bases: TGTGCCACCAGTGGGTGGAGGGACCAAGAGACCCAGTACTTC. Translating it yields CATSGWRDQETQYF.

The rearrangement uses TRBV10-1 and TRBJ1-4; D remains ambiguous. CDR3 length: 14 residues. Germline values: CDR1 WNHNN, CDR2 SYGVQD (reference sequence). The V end lost 10 bases, the J end lost 9 bases, and 21 bases lay between the germline ends. The CDR3 sequence is CATPGEGPFKKLFF. The CDR3 coding sequence is TGCGCCACCCCAGGAGAGGGTCCGTTCAAAAAACTGTTTTTT.